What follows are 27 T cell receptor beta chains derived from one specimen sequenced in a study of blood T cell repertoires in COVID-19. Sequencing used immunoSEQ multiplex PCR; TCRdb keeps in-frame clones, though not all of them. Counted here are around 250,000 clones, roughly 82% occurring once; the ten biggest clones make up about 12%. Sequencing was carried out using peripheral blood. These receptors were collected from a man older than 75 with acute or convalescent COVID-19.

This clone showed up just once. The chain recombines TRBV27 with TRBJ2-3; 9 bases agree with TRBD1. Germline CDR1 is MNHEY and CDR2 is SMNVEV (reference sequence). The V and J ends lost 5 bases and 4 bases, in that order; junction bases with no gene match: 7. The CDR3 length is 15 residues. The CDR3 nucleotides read TGTGCCAGCAGTGCGGGACAGGGAGCCCCAGATACGCAGTATTTT. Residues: CASSAGQGAPDTQYF.

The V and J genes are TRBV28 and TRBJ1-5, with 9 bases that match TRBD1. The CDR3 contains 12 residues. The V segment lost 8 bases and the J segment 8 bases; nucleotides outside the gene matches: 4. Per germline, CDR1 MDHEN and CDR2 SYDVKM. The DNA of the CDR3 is TGTGCCAGCGGGACAGGGATTAAGCCCCAGCATTTT. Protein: CASGTGIKPQHF.

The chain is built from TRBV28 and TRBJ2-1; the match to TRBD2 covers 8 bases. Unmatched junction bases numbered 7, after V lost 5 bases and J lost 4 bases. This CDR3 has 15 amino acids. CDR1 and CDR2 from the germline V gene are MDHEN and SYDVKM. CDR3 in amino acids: CASSKSGGPYNEQFF. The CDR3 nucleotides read TGTGCCAGCAGTAAAAGCGGGGGCCCTTACAATGAGCAGTTCTTC.

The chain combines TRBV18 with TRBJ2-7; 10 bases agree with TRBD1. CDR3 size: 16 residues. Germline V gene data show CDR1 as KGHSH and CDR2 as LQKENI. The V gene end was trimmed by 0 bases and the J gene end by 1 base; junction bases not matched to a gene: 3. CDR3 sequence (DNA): TGTGCCAGCTCACCACCCCGGACAGGGGGTTCCTACGAGCAGTACTTC. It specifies CASSPPRTGGSYEQYF.

Here the CDR3 DNA reads TGTGCCAGCAAGGAGGCAGGGGACACCGGGGAGCTGTTTTTT. Translation gives CASKEAGDTGELFF. This rearrangement joins TRBV6-4 to TRBJ2-2; perhaps TRBD1 as D (6 bases). This CDR3 is 14 amino acids long. V lost 7 bases and J 3 bases, leaving 12 bases between the germline ends. Germline V gene data show CDR1 as MRHNA and CDR2 as SNTAGT.

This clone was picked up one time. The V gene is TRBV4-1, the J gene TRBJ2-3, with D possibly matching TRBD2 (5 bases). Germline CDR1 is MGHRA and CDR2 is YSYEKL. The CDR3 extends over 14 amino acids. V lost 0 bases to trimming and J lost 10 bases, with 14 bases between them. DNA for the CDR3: TGCGCCAGCAGCCAAGATTTACTAGTCGGGGCGCAGTATTTT. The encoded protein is CASSQDLLVGAQYF.

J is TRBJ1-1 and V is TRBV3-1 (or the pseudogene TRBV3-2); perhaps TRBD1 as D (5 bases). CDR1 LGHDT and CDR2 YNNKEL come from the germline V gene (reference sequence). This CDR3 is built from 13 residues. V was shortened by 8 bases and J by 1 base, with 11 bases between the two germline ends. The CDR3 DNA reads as TGTGCCAGCGCCCGGGGGGAGAACACTGAAGCTTTCTTT. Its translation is CASARGENTEAFF.

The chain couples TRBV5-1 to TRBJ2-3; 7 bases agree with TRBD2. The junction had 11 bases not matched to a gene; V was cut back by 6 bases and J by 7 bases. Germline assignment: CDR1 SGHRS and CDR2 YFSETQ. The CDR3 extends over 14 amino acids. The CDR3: CASMREPAAYTQYF. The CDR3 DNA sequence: TGCGCCAGCATGCGGGAGCCAGCAGCTTATACGCAGTATTTT.

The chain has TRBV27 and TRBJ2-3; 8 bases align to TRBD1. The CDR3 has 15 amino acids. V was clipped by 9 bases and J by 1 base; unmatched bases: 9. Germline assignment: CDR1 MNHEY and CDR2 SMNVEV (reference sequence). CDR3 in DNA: TGTGCCAGTAACAGGGGGAGAGCGGGCACAGATACGCAGTATTTT. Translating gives CASNRGRAGTDTQYF.

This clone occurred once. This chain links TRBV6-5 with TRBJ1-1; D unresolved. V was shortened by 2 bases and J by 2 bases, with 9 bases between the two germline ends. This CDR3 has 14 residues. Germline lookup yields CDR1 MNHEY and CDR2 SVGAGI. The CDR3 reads CASSYAQINTEAFF. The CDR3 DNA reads TGTGCCAGCAGTTACGCACAGATTAACACTGAAGCTTTCTTT.

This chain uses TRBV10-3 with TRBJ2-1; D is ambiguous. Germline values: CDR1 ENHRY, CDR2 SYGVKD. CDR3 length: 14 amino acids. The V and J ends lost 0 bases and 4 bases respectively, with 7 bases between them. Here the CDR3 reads CAISESSQYNEQFF. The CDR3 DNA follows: TGTGCCATCAGTGAGTCTAGCCAATACAATGAGCAGTTCTTC.

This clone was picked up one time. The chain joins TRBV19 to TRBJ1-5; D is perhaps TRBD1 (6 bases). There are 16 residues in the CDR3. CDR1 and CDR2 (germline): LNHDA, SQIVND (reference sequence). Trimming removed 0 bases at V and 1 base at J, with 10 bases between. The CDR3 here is CASSIELDRSNQPQHF. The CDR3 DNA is TGTGCCAGTAGTATAGAGTTGGACAGAAGCAATCAGCCCCAGCATTTT.

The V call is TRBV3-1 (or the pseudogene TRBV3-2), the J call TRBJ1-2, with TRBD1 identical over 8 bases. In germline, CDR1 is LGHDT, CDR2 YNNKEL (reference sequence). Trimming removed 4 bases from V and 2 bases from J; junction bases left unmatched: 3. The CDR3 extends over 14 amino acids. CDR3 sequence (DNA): TGTGCCAGCAGCCTACAGGGGGTAAACTATGGCTACACCTTC. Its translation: CASSLQGVNYGYTF.

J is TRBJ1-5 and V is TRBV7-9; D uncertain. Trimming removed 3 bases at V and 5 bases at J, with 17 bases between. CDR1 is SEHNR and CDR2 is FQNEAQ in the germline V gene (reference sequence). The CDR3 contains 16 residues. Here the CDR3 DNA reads TGTGCCAGCAGCTTTACCCTAGGAGGAGGCTATCAGCCCCAGCATTTT. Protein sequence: CASSFTLGGGYQPQHF.

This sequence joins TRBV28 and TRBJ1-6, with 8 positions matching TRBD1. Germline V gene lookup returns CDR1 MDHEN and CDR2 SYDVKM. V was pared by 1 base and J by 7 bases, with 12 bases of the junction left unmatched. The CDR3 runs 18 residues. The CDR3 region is CASSLYRSRDRQNSPLHF. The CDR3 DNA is TGTGCCAGCAGTTTATATCGGTCGCGGGACAGGCAAAATTCACCCCTCCACTTT. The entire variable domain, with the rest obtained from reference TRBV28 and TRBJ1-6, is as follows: DVKVTQSSRYLVKRTGEKVFLECVQDMDHENMFWYRQDPGLGLRLIYFSYDVKMKEKGDIPEGYSVSREKKERFSLILESASTNQTSMYLCASSLYRSRDRQNSPLHFGNGTRLTVT.

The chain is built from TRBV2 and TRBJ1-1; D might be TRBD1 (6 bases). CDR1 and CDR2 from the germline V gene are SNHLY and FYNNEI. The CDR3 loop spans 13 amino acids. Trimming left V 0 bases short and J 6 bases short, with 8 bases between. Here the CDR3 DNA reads TGTGCCAGCAGTGAAGCTGGGGGCTCTGAAGCTTTCTTT. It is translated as CASSEAGGSEAFF.

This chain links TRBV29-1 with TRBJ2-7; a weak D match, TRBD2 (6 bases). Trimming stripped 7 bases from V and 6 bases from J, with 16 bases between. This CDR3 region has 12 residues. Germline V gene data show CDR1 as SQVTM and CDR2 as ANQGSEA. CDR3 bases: TGCAGCGGTATTGGACCGCGGGGCGAGCAGTACTTC. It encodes CSGIGPRGEQYF.

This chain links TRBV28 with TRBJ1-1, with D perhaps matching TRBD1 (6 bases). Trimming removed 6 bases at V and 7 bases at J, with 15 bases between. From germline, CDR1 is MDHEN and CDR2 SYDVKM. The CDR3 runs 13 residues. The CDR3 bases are TGTGCCAGCAGCTACGGACAGATCCTTGAAGCTTTCTTT. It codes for CASSYGQILEAFF. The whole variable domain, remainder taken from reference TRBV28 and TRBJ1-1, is DVKVTQSSRYLVKRTGEKVFLECVQDMDHENMFWYRQDPGLGLRLIYFSYDVKMKEKGDIPEGYSVSREKKERFSLILESASTNQTSMYLCASSYGQILEAFFGQGTRLTVV.

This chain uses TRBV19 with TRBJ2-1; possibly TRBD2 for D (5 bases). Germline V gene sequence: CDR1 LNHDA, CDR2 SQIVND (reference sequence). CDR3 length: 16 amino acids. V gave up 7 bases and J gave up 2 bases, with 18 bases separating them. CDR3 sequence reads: CASTQKRSRTYNEQFF. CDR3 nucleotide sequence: TGTGCCAGTACCCAGAAGCGGAGCCGCACCTACAATGAGCAGTTCTTC.

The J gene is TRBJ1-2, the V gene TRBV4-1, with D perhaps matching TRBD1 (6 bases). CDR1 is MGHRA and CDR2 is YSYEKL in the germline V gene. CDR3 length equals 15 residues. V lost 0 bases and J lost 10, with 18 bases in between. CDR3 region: CASSQDDARVGAYTF. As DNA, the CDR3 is TGCGCCAGCAGCCAAGATGATGCCCGGGTGGGGGCCTACACCTTC.

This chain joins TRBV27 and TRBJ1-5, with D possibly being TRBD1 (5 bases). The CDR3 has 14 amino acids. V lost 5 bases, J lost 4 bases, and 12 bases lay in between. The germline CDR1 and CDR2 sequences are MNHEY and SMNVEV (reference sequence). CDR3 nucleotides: TGTGCCAGCAGTCTGCAGGGTCAGAATCAGCCCCAGCATTTT. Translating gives CASSLQGQNQPQHF.

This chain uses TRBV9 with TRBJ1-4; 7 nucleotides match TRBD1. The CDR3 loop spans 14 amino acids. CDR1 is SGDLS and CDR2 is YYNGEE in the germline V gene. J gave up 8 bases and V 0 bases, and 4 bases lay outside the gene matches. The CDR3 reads CASSVGQGREKLFF. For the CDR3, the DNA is TGTGCCAGCAGCGTAGGACAGGGAAGGGAAAAACTGTTTTTT.

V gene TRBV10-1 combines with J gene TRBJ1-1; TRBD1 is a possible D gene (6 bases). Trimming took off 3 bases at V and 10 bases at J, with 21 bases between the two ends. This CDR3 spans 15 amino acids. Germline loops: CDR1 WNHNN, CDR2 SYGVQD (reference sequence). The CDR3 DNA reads TGCGCCAGCAGTGAACCCCGACAGGTACGCAAGGGAGCTTTCTTT. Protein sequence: CASSEPRQVRKGAFF.

CDR3 loop: CASSPGQGRYEQYF. The CDR3 region has the DNA TGTGCCAGCAGCCCCGGGCAGGGAAGATACGAGCAGTACTTC. The chain couples TRBV13 to TRBJ2-7; D possibly corresponds to TRBD1 (5 bases). Germline loops: CDR1 PRHDT, CDR2 FYEKMQ (reference sequence). V was pared by 5 bases and J by 4 bases, with 15 bases between. The CDR3 sequence is 14 residues long.

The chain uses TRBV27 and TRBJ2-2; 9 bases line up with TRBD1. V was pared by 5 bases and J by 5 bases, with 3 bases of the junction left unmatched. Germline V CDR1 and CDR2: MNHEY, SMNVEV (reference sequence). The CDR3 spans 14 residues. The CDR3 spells CASSLGTGTGELFF. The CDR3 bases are TGTGCCAGCAGTCTAGGGACAGGGACCGGGGAGCTGTTTTTT.

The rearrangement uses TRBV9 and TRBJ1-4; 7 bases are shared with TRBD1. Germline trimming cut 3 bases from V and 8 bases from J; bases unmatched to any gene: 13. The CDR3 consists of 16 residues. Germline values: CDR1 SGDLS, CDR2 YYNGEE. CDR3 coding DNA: TGTGCCAGCAGCGCCTCCCCTGGGACAGTGGGCGAAAAACTGTTTTTT. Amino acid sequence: CASSASPGTVGEKLFF.

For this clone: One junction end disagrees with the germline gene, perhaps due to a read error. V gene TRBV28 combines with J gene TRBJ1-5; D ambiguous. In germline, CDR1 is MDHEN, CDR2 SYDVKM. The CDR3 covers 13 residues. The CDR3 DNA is TGCGGAAGTACAGAATTTAGCAATCAGCCCCAGCATTTT. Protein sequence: CGSTEFSNQPQHF.